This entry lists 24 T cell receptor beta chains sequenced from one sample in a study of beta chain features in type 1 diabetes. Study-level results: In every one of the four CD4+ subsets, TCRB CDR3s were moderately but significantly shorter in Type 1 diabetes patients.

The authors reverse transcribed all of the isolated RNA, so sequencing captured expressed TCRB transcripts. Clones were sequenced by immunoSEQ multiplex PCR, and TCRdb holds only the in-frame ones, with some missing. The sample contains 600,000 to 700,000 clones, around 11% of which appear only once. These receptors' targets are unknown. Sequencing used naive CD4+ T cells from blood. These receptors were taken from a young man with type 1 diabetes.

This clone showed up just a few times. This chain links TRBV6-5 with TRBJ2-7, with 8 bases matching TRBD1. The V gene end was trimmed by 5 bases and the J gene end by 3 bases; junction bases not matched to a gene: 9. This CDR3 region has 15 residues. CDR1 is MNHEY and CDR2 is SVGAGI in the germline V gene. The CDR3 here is CASSPLVGTGYEQYF. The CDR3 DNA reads TGTGCCAGCAGTCCTCTCGTGGGGACAGGCTACGAGCAGTACTTC.

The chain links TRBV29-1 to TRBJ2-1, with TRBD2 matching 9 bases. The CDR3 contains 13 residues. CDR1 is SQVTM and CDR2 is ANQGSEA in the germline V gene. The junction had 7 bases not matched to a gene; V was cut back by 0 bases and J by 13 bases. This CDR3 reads CSVEEQSGGPQFF. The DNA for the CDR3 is TGCAGCGTTGAAGAACAAAGCGGGGGGCCCCAGTTCTTC.

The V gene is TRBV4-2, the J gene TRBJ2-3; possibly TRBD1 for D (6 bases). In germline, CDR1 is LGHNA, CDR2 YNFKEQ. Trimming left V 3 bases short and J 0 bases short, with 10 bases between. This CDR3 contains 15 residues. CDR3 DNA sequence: TGTGCCAGCAGCCACGGACAGCGGAGCACAGATACGCAGTATTTT. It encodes CASSHGQRSTDTQYF.

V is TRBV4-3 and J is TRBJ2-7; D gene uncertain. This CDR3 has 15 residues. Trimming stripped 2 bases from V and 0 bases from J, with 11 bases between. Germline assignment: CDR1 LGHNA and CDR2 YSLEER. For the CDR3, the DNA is TGCGCCAGCAGCCAATATTACCAGGACTCCTACGAGCAGTACTTC. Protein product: CASSQYYQDSYEQYF.

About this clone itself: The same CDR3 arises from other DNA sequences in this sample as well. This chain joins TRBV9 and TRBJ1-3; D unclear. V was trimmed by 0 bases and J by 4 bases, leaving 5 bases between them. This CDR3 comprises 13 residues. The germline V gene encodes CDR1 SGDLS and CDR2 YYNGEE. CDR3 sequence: CASSVEAGNTIYF. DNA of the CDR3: TGTGCCAGCAGCGTAGAGGCCGGAAACACCATATATTTT.

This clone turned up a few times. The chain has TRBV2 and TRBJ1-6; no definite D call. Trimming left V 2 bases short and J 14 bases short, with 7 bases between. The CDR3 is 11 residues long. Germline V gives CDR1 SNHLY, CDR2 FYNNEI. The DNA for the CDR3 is TGTGCCAGCAGTGAATACACGGCCCTCCACTTT. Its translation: CASSEYTALHF.

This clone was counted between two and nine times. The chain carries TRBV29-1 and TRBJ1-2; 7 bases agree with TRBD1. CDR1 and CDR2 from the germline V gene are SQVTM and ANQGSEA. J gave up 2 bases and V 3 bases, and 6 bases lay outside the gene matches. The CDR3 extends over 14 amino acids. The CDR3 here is CSVDRDRDNYGYTF. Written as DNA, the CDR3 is TGCAGCGTTGACCGGGACAGAGACAACTATGGCTACACCTTC.

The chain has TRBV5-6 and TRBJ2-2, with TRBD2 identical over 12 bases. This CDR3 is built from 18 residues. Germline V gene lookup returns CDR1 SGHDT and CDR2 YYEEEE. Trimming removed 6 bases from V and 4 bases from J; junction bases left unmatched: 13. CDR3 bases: TGTGCCAGCACCCCAGGACTAGCGGGGCTCTCGGGCACCGGGGAGCTGTTTTTT. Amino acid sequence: CASTPGLAGLSGTGELFF.

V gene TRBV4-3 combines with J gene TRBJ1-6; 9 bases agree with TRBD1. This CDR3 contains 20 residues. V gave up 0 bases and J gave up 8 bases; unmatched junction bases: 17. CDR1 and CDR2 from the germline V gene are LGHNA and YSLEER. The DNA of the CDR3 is TGCGCCAGCAGCCAAGATCCCGCTCTAACCGGGACAGGGAATTATTCACCCCTCCACTTT. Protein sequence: CASSQDPALTGTGNYSPLHF.

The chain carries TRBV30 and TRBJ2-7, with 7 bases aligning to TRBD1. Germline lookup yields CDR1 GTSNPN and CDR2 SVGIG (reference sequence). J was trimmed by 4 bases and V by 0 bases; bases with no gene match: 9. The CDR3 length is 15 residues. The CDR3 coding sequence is TGTGCCTGGAGTGTACGCGAGACAGGGTTATACGAGCAGTACTTC. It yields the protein CAWSVRETGLYEQYF.

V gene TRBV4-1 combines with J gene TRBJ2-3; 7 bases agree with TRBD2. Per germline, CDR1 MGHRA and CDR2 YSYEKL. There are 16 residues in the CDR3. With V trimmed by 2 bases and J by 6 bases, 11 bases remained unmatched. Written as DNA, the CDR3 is TGCGCCAGCAGCCAATTCTCGGGGGGACTGGGGGATACGCAGTATTTT. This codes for CASSQFSGGLGDTQYF.

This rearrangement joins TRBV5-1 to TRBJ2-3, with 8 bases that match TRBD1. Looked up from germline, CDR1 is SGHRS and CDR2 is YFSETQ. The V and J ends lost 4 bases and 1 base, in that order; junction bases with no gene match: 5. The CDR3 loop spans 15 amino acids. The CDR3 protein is CASSLPTGGTDTQYF. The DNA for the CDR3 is TGCGCCAGCAGCCTCCCGACAGGGGGCACAGATACGCAGTATTTT.

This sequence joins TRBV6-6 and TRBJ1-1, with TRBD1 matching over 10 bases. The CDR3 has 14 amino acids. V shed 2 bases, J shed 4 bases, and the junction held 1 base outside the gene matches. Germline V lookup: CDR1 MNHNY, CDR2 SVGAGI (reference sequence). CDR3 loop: CASSYRDRGTEAFF. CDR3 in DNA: TGTGCCAGCAGTTACCGGGACAGGGGCACTGAAGCTTTCTTT.

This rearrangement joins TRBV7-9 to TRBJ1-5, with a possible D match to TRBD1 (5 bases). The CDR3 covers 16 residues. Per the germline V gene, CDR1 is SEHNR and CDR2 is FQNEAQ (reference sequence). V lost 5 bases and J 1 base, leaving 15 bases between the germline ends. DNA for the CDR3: TGTGCCAGCAGCCCAATAGGGGAGGGGAGCAATCAGCCCCAGCATTTT. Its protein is CASSPIGEGSNQPQHF.

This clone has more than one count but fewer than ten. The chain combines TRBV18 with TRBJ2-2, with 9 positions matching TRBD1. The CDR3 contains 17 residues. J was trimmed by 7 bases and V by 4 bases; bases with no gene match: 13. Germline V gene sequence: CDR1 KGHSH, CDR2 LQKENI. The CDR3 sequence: CASSQNSPGQGSGELFF. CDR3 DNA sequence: TGTGCCAGCTCACAAAATTCACCGGGACAGGGAAGCGGGGAGCTGTTTTTT.

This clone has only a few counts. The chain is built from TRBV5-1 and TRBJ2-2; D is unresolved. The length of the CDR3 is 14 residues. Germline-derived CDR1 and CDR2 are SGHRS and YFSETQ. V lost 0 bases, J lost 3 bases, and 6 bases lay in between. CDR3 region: CASSLGEYTGELFF. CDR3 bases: TGCGCCAGCAGCTTGGGCGAATACACCGGGGAGCTGTTTTTT.

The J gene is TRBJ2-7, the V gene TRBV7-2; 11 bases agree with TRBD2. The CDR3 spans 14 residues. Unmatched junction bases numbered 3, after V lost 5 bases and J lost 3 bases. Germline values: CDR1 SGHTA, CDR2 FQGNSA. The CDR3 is CASSQGLAGYEQYF. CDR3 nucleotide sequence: TGTGCCAGCAGCCAAGGACTAGCGGGCTACGAGCAGTACTTC. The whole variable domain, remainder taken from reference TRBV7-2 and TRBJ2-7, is GAGVSQSPSNKVTEKGKDVELRCDPISGHTALYWYRQSLGQGLEFLIYFQGNSAPDKSGLPSDRFSAERTGGSVSTLTIQRTQQEDSAVYLCASSQGLAGYEQYFGPGTRLTVT.

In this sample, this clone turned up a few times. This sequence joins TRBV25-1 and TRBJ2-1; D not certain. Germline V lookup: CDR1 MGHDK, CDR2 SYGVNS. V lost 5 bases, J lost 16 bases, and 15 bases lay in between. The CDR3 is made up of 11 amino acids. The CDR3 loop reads CASSTYYYEFF. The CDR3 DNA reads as TGTGCCAGCAGTACCTACTACTACGAATTCTTC. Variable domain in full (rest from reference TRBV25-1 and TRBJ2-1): EADIYQTPRYLVIGTGKKITLECSQTMGHDKMYWYQQDPGMELHLIHYSYGVNSTEKGDLSSESTVSRIRTEHFPLTLESARPSHTSQYLCASSTYYYEFFGPGTRLTVL.

The CDR3 is CASSWSWQETQYF. CDR3 coding DNA: TGTGCCAGCAGTTGGTCCTGGCAAGAGACCCAGTACTTC. The chain links TRBV6-5 to TRBJ2-5; D is unresolved. V lost 4 bases to trimming and J lost 2 bases, with 8 bases between them. The CDR3 is made up of 13 amino acids. Germline V gives CDR1 MNHEY, CDR2 SVGAGI.

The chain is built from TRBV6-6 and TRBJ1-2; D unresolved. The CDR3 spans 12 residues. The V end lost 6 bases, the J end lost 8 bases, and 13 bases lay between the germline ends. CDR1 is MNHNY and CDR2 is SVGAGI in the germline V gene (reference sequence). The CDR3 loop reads CASSSAVEGYTF. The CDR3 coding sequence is TGTGCCAGCAGCTCGGCGGTGGAAGGCTACACCTTC.

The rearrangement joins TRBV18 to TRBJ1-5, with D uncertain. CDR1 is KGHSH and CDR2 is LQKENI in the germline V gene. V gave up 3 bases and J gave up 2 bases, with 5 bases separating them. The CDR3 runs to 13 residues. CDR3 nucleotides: TGTGCCAGCTCACCTAATGGCAATCAGCCCCAGCATTTT. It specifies CASSPNGNQPQHF.

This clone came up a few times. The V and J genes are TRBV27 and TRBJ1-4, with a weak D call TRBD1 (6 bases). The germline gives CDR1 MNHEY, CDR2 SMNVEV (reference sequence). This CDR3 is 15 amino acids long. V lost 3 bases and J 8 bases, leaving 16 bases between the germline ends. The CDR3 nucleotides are TGTGCCAGCAGTTTGAATCAGGGAAGGGGGGAAAAACTGTTTTTT. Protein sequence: CASSLNQGRGEKLFF.

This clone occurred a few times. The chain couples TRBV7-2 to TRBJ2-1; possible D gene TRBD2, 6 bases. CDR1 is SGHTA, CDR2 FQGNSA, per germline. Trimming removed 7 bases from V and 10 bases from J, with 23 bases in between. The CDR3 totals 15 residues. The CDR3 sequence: CASTLKSGTPAEQFF. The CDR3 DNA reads TGTGCCAGCACCCTAAAATCGGGGACTCCCGCGGAGCAGTTCTTC.

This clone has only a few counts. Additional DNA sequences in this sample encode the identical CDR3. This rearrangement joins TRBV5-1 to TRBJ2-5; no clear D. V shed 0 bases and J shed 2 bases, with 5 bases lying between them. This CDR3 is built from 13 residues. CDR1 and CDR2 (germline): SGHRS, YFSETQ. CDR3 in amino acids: CASSLAQQETQYF. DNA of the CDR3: TGCGCCAGCAGCTTGGCCCAGCAAGAGACCCAGTACTTC. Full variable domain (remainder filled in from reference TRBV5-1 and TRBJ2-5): KAGVTQTPRYLIKTRGQQVTLSCSPISGHRSVSWYQQTPGQGLQFLFEYFSETQRNKGNFPGRFSGRQFSNSRSEMNVSTLELGDSALYLCASSLAQQETQYFGPGTRLLVL.